This TCR beta chain was sequenced during a study of cytomegalovirus exposure and HLA in healthy donors. Overall study results and limits: It was taken for granted in presence/absence analyses that sequencing depth across donors was roughly uniform. According to a later analysis, most TCR beta chains associated with CMV appeared HLA-restricted.

This clone was counted a few times. No antigen is known for it. 13 Jbeta primers and 60 Vbeta primers were used for the PCR. Repertoires were generated with immunoSEQ multiplex PCR, while TCRdb's copy carries only in-frame clones and drops some. The sample includes approximately 81,000 clones, 74% of them seen just once. This sequence originates from a man aged 35 to 55 in good health and CMV-seropositive. Sequences were obtained from PBMCs.

CDR3 amino acids: CASTQGRYTEAFF. As DNA, the CDR3 is TGTGCCAGCACACAGGGGAGGTACACTGAAGCTTTCTTT. J is TRBJ1-1 and V is TRBV7-8, with TRBD1 matching 7 bases. Unmatched junction bases numbered 5, after V lost 7 bases and J lost 3 bases. The CDR3 is 13 residues long. Germline-derived CDR1 and CDR2 are SGHVS and FQNEAQ.